This TCR beta chain was retrieved from a study of T cell responses to AZD1222 COVID-19 vaccine. Germline V lookup: CDR1 KGHSH, CDR2 LQKENI. The ends were cut back, 8 bases at V and 1 base at J, with 18 bases in the middle. This CDR3 comprises 16 residues. A remark on this clone: Its target is unknown.

This table comes from immunoSEQ multiplex PCR, and its TCRdb copy is limited to in-frame clones, with some not included. The profile shows under 200,000 clones, 88% of them singletons. Second-dose groups at about 4 or about 12 weeks were pooled. Study-wide results and caveats: All repertoire sampling was performed exclusively after the peak T cell response. Of the AZD1222 recipients, only five to seven were seropositive at baseline.

The V call is TRBV18, the J call TRBJ2-1; D possibly uses TRBD1 or TRBD2 (5 bases each). The input for sequencing was peripheral blood, taken 28 days after the second AZD1222 dose. This TCR was sampled from an adult who received the AZD1222 COVID-19 vaccine. The chain's CDR3 is CASTGAGGPSYNEQFF. In DNA form, the CDR3 reads TGTGCCAGCACCGGGGCCGGCGGGCCTTCCTACAATGAGCAGTTCTTC.